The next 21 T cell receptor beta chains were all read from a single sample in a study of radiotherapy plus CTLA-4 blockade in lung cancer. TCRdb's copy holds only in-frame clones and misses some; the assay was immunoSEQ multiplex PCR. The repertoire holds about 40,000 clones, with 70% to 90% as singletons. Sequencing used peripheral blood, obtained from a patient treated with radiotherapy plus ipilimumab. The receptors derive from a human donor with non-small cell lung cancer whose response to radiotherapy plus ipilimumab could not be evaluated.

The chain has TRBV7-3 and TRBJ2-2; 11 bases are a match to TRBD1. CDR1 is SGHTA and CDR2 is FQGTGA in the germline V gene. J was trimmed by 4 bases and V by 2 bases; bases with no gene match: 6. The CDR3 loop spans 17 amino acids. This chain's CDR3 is CASSLGSGQGATGELFF. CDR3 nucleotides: TGTGCCAGCAGCTTAGGCAGTGGACAGGGGGCCACCGGGGAGCTGTTTTTT.

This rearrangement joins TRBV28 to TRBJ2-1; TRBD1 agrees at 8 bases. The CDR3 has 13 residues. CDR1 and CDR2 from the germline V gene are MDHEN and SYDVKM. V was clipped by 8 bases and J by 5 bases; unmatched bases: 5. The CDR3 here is CASRDRLNNEQFF. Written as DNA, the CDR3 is TGTGCCAGCCGGGACAGGCTTAACAATGAGCAGTTCTTC.

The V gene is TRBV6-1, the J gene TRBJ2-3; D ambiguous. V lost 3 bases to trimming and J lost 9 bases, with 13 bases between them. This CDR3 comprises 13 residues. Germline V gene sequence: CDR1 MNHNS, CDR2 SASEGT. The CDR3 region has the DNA TGTGCCAGCAGTGAGTTCGTTAGCACCACGCAGTATTTT. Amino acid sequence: CASSEFVSTTQYF.

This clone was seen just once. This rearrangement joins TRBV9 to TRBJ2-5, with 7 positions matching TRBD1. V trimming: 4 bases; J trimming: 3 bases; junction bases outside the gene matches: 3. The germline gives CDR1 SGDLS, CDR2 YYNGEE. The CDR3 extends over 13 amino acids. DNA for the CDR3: TGTGCCAGCAGCCCAGACAGGGAAGAGACCCAGTACTTC. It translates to CASSPDREETQYF.

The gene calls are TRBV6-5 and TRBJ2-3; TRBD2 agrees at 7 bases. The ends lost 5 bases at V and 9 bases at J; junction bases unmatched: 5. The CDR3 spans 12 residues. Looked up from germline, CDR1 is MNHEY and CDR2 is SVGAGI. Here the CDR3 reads CASSPRRGTQYF. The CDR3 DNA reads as TGTGCCAGCAGTCCAAGGCGGGGGACGCAGTATTTT.

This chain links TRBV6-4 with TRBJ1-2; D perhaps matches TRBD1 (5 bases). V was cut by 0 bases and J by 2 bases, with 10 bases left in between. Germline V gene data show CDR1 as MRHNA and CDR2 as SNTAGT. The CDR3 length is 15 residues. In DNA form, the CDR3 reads TGTGCCAGCAGTGACTCCGGGGGGGGAAACTATGGCTACACCTTC. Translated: CASSDSGGGNYGYTF.

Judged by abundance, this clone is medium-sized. CDR3 amino acids: CASSTRDRGELFF. DNA of the CDR3: TGTGCCAGTAGTACCCGGGACAGGGGGGAGCTGTTTTTT. This sequence joins TRBV19 and TRBJ2-2, with 8 bases identical to TRBD1. The V gene end was trimmed by 4 bases and the J gene end by 8 bases; junction bases not matched to a gene: 3. Per the germline V gene, CDR1 is LNHDA and CDR2 is SQIVND (reference sequence). This CDR3 is built from 13 residues.

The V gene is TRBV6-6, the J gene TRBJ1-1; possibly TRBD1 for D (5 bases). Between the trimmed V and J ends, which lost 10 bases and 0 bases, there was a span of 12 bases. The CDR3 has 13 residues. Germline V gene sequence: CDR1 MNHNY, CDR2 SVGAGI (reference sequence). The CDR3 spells CATQGLMNTEAFF. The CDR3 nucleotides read TGTGCCACCCAGGGATTAATGAACACTGAAGCTTTCTTT.

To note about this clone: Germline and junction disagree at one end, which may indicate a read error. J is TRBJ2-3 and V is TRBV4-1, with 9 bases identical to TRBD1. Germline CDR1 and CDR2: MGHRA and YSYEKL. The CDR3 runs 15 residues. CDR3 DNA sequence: TGTGCCAGCAGCCGGACAGGGGTTGTCACAGATACGCAGTATTTT. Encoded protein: CASSRTGVVTDTQYF.

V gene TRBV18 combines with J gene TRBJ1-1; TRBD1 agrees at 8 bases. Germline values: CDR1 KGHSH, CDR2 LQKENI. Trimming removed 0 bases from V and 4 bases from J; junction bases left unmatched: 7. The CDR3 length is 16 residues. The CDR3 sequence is CASSPPGQAWGTEAFF. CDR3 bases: TGTGCCAGCTCACCACCGGGACAGGCCTGGGGCACTGAAGCTTTCTTT.

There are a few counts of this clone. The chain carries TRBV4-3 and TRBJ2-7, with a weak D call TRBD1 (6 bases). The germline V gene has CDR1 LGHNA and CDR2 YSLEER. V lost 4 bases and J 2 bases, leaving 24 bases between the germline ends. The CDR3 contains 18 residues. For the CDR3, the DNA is TGCGCCAGCAGCCCGGGCGCACAGGGTGCTCACAGAACCTACGAGCAGTACTTC. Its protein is CASSPGAQGAHRTYEQYF.

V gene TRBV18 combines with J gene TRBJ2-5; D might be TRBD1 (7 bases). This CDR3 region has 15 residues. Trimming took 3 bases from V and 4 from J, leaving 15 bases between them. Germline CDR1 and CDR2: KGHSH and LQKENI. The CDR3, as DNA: TGTGCCAGCTCACCTAATCCAGGGGGAGGAGAGACCCAGTACTTC. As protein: CASSPNPGGGETQYF.

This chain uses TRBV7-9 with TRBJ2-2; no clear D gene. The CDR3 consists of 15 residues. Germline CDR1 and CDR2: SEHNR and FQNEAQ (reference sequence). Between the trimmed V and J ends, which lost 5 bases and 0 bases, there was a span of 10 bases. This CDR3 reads CASSRRSANTGELFF. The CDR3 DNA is TGTGCCAGCAGCCGCCGGTCGGCGAACACCGGGGAGCTGTTTTTT. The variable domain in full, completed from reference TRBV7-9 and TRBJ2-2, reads DTGVSQNPRHKITKRGQNVTFRCDPISEHNRLYWYRQTLGQGPEFLTYFQNEAQLEKSRLLSDRFSAERPKGSFSTLEIQRTEQGDSAMYLCASSRRSANTGELFFGEGSRLTVL.

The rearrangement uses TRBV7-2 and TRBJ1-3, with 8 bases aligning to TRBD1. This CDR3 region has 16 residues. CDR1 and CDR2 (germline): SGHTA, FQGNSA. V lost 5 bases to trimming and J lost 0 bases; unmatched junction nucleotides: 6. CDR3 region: CASSPLQGGSGNTIYF. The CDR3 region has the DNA TGTGCCAGCAGCCCGTTACAGGGGGGCTCTGGAAACACCATATATTTT.

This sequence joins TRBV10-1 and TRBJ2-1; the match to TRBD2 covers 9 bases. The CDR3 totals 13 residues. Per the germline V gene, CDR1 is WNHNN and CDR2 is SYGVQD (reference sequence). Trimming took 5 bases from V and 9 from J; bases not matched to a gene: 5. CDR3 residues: CASSYSGSSEQFF. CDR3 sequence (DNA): TGCGCCAGCAGTTATAGCGGGAGTAGTGAGCAGTTCTTC.

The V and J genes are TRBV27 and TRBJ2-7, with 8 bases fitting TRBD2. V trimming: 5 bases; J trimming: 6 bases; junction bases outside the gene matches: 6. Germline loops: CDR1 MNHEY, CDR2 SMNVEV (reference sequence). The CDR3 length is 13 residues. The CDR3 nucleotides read TGTGCCAGCAGTCCAAGCGGGAGACTCGAGCAGTACTTC. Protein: CASSPSGRLEQYF.

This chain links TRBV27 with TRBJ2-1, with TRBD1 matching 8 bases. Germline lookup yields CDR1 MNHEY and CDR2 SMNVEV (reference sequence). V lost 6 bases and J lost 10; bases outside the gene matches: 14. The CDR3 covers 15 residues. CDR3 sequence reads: CASSPRGQGAGEQFF. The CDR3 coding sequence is TGTGCCAGCAGCCCAAGAGGCCAGGGGGCGGGGGAGCAGTTCTTC.

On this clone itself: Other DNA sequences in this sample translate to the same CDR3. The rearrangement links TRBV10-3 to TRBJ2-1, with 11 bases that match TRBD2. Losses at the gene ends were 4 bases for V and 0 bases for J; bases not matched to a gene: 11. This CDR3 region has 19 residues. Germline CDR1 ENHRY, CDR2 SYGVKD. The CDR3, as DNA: TGTGCCATCAGTGGTGGTAGCGGGGGGGCGGTAAGCTCCTACAATGAGCAGTTCTTC. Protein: CAISGGSGGAVSSYNEQFF.

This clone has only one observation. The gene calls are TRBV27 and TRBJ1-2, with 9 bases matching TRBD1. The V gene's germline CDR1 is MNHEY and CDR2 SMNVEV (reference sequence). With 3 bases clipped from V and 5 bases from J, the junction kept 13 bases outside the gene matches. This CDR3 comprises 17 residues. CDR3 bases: TGTGCCAGCAGTTTTAGTACCCCGGGACAGGGCGGATATGGCTACACCTTC. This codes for CASSFSTPGQGGYGYTF.

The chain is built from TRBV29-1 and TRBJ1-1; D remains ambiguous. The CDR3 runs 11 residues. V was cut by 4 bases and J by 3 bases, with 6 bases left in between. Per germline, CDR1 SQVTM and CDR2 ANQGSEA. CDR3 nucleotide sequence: TGCAGCGTTGTACAGTACACTGAAGCTTTCTTT. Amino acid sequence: CSVVQYTEAFF.

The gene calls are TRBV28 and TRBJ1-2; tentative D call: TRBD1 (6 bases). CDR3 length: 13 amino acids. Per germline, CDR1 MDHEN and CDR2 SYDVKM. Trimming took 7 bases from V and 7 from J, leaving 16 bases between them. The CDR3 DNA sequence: TGTGCCAGCACCACAGGGAACCTTCGTGGCTACACCTTC. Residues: CASTTGNLRGYTF.